These T cell receptor beta chains were read from a single sample in a study of long-term antiretroviral therapy in people with HIV. The assay was immunoSEQ multiplex PCR, and TCRdb's table has in-frame clones only and misses some. The data hold nearly 50,000 clones, with approximately 79% observed a single time. The source material was unsorted PBMCs, sampled 0.8 years after starting antiretroviral therapy. The source is a woman between 18 and 30 years old with HIV. CDR3s include the opening cysteine and the closing phenylalanine or tryptophan. Each record gives: J gene, clone size, V gene, D gene, CDR3 protein, CDR3 DNA. D genes are given only for firm matches. Clone size is given for some rows only: seen once, a few or many times, or a class if the clone is expanded.

J: TRBJ2-1; size: -; V: TRBV6-5; D: -; CDR3: CASSSVRYNEQFF; DNA: TGTGCCAGCAGTTCGGTCAGGTACAATGAGCAGTTCTTC
J: TRBJ1-6; size: -; V: TRBV7-9; D: TRBD1; CDR3: CASSLGTGVNSPLHF; DNA: TGTGCCAGCAGCTTAGGGACAGGGGTAAATTCACCCCTCCACTTT
J: TRBJ2-1; size: -; V: TRBV29-1; D: -; CDR3: CSVEGFSGRSHEQFF; DNA: TGCAGCGTTGAGGGCTTTAGCGGTCGGTCGCATGAGCAGTTCTTC
J: TRBJ2-1; size: -; V: TRBV7-9; D: -; CDR3: CASSLFALEQFF; DNA: TGTGCCAGCAGCTTATTCGCCTTGGAGCAGTTCTTC
J: TRBJ2-1; size: -; V: TRBV9; D: TRBD2; CDR3: CASSDGTSGMVGNEQFF; DNA: TGTGCCAGCAGCGACGGGACTAGCGGGATGGTTGGCAATGAGCAGTTCTTC
J: TRBJ1-2; size: -; V: TRBV6-6; D: -; CDR3: CASSYVKGDGYTF; DNA: TGTGCCAGCAGTTACGTGAAGGGGGATGGCTACACCTTC
J: TRBJ2-3; size: -; V: TRBV27; D: -; CDR3: CASKGWTDTQYF; DNA: TGTGCCAGTAAGGGGTGGACAGATACGCAGTATTTT
J: TRBJ2-1; size: -; V: TRBV6-5; D: TRBD2; CDR3: CASSYSAGGSNEQFF; DNA: TGTGCCAGCAGTTACTCTGCGGGAGGAAGCAATGAGCAGTTCTTC
J: TRBJ2-5; size: -; V: TRBV6-5; D: TRBD2; CDR3: CASSLAGGTQETQYF; DNA: TGTGCCAGCAGTTTAGCGGGAGGAACACAAGAGACCCAGTACTTC
J: TRBJ2-2; size: -; V: TRBV19; D: TRBD2; CDR3: CASSPTRASGTPGTGELFF; DNA: TGTGCCAGTAGTCCAACTAGAGCTAGCGGGACCCCGGGCACCGGGGAGCTGTTTTTT
J: TRBJ2-7; size: -; V: TRBV4-1; D: TRBD1; CDR3: CASSQGTGGLYEQYF; DNA: TGCGCCAGCAGCCAAGGGACAGGGGGCCTCTACGAGCAGTACTTC
J: TRBJ2-4; size: -; V: TRBV7-2; D: TRBD1; CDR3: CASSLYRDRGSLAKNIQYF; DNA: TGTGCCAGCAGCCTTTACCGGGACAGGGGGTCCCTAGCCAAAAACATTCAGTACTTC
J: TRBJ2-1; size: once; V: TRBV19; D: TRBD1; CDR3: CASSVKPGQTNEQFF; DNA: TGTGCCAGTAGTGTTAAACCGGGACAGACTAATGAGCAGTTCTTC
J: TRBJ2-1; size: -; V: TRBV10-3; D: TRBD2; CDR3: CAISSSGAYNEQFF; DNA: TGTGCCATCAGTTCTAGCGGAGCTTACAATGAGCAGTTCTTC
J: TRBJ2-7; size: once; V: TRBV11-2; D: TRBD1; CDR3: CASSLDRGLREQYF; DNA: TGTGCCAGCAGCTTGGACAGGGGGTTACGGGAGCAGTACTTC
J: TRBJ2-2; size: -; V: TRBV19; D: -; CDR3: CASSSGPGGELFF; DNA: TGTGCCAGTAGTTCCGGGCCGGGGGGGGAGCTGTTTTTT
J: TRBJ2-3; size: -; V: TRBV28; D: -; CDR3: CASSFPSTDTQYF; DNA: TGTGCCAGCAGTTTTCCGAGCACAGATACGCAGTATTTT
J: TRBJ1-3; size: -; V: TRBV7-2; D: TRBD1; CDR3: CASQIGQVDSGNTIYF; DNA: TGTGCCAGCCAGATCGGACAGGTAGACTCTGGAAACACCATATATTTT
J: TRBJ1-2; size: -; V: TRBV29-1; D: -; CDR3: CSVERQNYGYTF; DNA: TGCAGCGTTGAACGACAGAACTATGGCTACACCTTC
J: TRBJ1-5; size: -; V: TRBV15; D: -; CDR3: CATSIDSRHQPQHF; DNA: TGTGCCACCAGCATCGACAGTAGACATCAGCCCCAGCATTTT
J: TRBJ1-2; size: -; V: TRBV11-2; D: TRBD1; CDR3: CASSYAGGDGYTF; DNA: TGTGCCAGCAGCTATGCAGGGGGCGATGGCTACACCTTC
J: TRBJ2-1; size: -; V: TRBV5-4; D: TRBD2; CDR3: CASSHPGLAEQFF; DNA: TGTGCCAGCAGCCACCCCGGACTAGCTGAGCAGTTCTTC
J: TRBJ2-7; size: -; V: TRBV7-3; D: TRBD2; CDR3: CASSRTSGPSGEQYF; DNA: TGTGCCAGCAGCCGGACTAGCGGGCCATCGGGGGAGCAGTACTTC
J: TRBJ2-2; size: -; V: TRBV2; D: -; CDR3: CASSESNSGFTGELFF; DNA: TGTGCCAGCAGTGAATCCAACTCGGGATTTACCGGGGAGCTGTTTTTT
J: TRBJ2-7; size: -; V: TRBV28; D: TRBD1; CDR3: CASRGGANEQYF; DNA: TGTGCCAGCAGAGGGGGCGCGAACGAGCAGTACTTC
J: TRBJ2-3; size: -; V: TRBV9; D: TRBD2; CDR3: CASSVVGGVSLTDTQYF; DNA: TGTGCCAGCAGCGTAGTGGGGGGGGTCTCTCTCACAGATACGCAGTATTTT
J: TRBJ2-7; size: -; V: TRBV7-2; D: TRBD2; CDR3: CASSSGLAGPYEQYF; DNA: TGTGCCAGCAGCTCCGGACTAGCGGGCCCCTACGAGCAGTACTTC
J: TRBJ2-7; size: -; V: TRBV10-2; D: -; CDR3: CASSLGTYEQYF; DNA: TGCGCCAGCAGTTTAGGTACCTACGAGCAGTACTTC
J: TRBJ2-3; size: -; V: TRBV4-3; D: -; CDR3: CASSQDLDTQYF; DNA: TGCGCCAGCAGCCAAGATCTAGATACGCAGTATTTT
J: TRBJ1-1; size: -; V: TRBV5-1; D: -; CDR3: CASSLVGSVLNTEAFF; DNA: TGCGCCAGCAGCTTGGTCGGGTCGGTCCTGAACACTGAAGCTTTCTTT
J: TRBJ2-1; size: few; V: TRBV5-1; D: TRBD2; CDR3: CASSLEGSGIYNEQFF; DNA: TGCGCCAGCAGCTTGGAAGGTAGCGGGATCTACAATGAGCAGTTCTTC
J: TRBJ2-3; size: -; V: TRBV9; D: -; CDR3: CASSGGAGARDTQYF; DNA: TGTGCCAGCAGCGGCGGGGCGGGGGCGCGTGATACGCAGTATTTT
J: TRBJ2-7; size: -; V: TRBV7-9; D: -; CDR3: CATGGRIIYEQYF; DNA: TGTGCCACCGGGGGAAGGATAATCTACGAGCAGTACTTC